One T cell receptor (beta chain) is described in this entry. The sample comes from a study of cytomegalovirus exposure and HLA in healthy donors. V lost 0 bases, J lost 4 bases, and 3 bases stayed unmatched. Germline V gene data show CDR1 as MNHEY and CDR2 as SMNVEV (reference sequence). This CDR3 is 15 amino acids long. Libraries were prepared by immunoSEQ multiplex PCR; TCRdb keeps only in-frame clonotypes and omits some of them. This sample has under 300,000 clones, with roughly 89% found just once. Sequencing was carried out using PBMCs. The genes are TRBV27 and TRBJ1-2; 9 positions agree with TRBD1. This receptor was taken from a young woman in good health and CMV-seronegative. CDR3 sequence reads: CASSLSPQGAYGYTF. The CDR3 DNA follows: TGTGCCAGCAGTTTATCCCCACAGGGGGCCTATGGCTACACCTTC.